This T cell receptor (beta chain) was recovered during a study of T cell responses to AZD1222 COVID-19 vaccine. Study-wide results and caveats: The donors showed a predominance of white British ancestry and of females, with possible underestimation of clonal diversity. Baseline seropositivity characterized only a handful of AZD1222 recipients. Epitopes outside B.1.351 and B.1.1.7 mutated regions reportedly drew nearly half of spike TCRs. Following two doses of AZD1222, Spike-specific TCR breadth and depth rose.

The CDR3 sequence is 16 residues long. Germline-derived CDR1 and CDR2 are SNHLY and FYNNEI. V dropped 0 bases and J dropped 1 base, with 7 bases sitting between them. Note on this clone: The antigen is undetermined.

Clones were read by immunoSEQ multiplex PCR, and TCRdb kept only the in-frame ones, dropping some. The sample shows roughly 140,000 clones, around 90% of them seen only once. Sequencing used peripheral blood, obtained on day 0 of AZD1222 vaccination. The V and J genes are TRBV2 and TRBJ2-6, with TRBD2 as a possible D gene (6 bases). The clonotype comes from an adult in good health. CDR3 DNA sequence: TGTGCCAGCAGTGAAGCGGGGAGGTCTGGGGCCAACGTCCTGACTTTC. Translating it yields CASSEAGRSGANVLTF. The whole variable domain, filled in from reference TRBV2 and TRBJ2-6, reads EPEVTQTPSHQVTQMGQEVILRCVPISNHLYFYWYRQILGQKVEFLVSFYNNEISEKSEIFDDQFSVERPDGSNFTLKIRSTKLEDSAMYFCASSEAGRSGANVLTFGAGSRLTVL.